The following is a TCR beta chain sequence with its context. What it binds is unknown. The sample originates from a study of human thymus T cells. Broader study findings: An apparent bias in V and J gene usage was seen in thymic and blood repertoires.

Profiled with immunoSEQ multiplex PCR; TCRdb holds only in-frame clones, not every one. The sample includes some 44,000 clones, more than 85% seen only once; the top ten take 0.15% to 0.2%. Germline-derived CDR1 and CDR2 are GTSNPN and SVGIG (reference sequence). The CDR3 sequence is 14 residues long. V was clipped by 3 bases and J by 3 bases; unmatched bases: 7. This sequence originates from a girl under three years old with a congenital heart defect but otherwise immunologically healthy. The sequenced sample consisted of blood. The chain recombines TRBV30 with TRBJ1-2; 7 nucleotides match TRBD1. In DNA, the CDR3 is TGTGCCTGGAGCCTTGGGACAGTCCACTATGGCTACACCTTC. Translation gives CAWSLGTVHYGYTF.